A selection of T cell receptor beta chains follows, all from one sample in a study of blood T cell dynamics during melanoma immunotherapy. Sequencing was performed with immunoSEQ multiplex PCR; in TCRdb, only in-frame clones are kept and a portion is missing. The table lists about 8,000 clones, more than 75% of them singletons. The sample in question was blood, obtained from a patient treated with checkpoint blockade. Receptors were obtained from a human donor with melanoma. Each CDR3 is given with its conserved first and last residue. D genes are given only for firm matches. Not every row has a clone size; where given, it reads once, few, many or a size class.

D gene	CDR3 length	V gene	J gene	clone size	CDR3 protein	CDR3 DNA
.	16	TRBV5-1	TRBJ1-6	few	CASSLNPPGLDSPLHF	TGCGCCAGCAGCTTGAATCCTCCGGGGCTGGATTCACCCCTCCACTTT
.	12	TRBV5-1	TRBJ1-2	.	CASSLDRAGYTF	TGCGCCAGCAGCTTGGACAGAGCTGGCTACACCTTC
.	14	TRBV19	TRBJ2-1	once	CASRSTTYYNEQFF	TGTGCCAGTAGGTCGACTACCTACTACAATGAGCAGTTCTTC
.	16	TRBV18	TRBJ1-3	.	CASSQGGPSSGNTIYF	TGTGCCAGCTCTCAAGGCGGGCCCTCCTCTGGAAACACCATATATTTT
.	13	TRBV7-9	TRBJ1-2	.	CASSQSEGYGYTF	TGTGCCAGCAGCCAATCCGAGGGCTATGGCTACACCTTC
TRBD1	17	TRBV4-1	TRBJ1-5	.	CASSQDPRTGLNQPQHF	TGCGCCAGCAGCCAAGATCCCAGGACAGGGCTCAATCAGCCCCAGCATTTT
TRBD1	18	TRBV13	TRBJ1-2	.	CASSSSPGRRLNRGSYTF	TGTGCCAGCAGCTCCTCACCGGGACGGCGACTCAACAGGGGATCGTACACCTTC
TRBD1	14	TRBV16	TRBJ1-5	.	CASSRVQGNQPQHF	TGTGCCAGCAGCCGCGTACAGGGGAATCAGCCCCAGCATTTT
TRBD1	14	TRBV5-1	TRBJ1-2	.	CASSLGQGDYGYTF	TGCGCCAGCAGCTTGGGACAGGGGGACTATGGCTACACCTTC
.	13	TRBV2	TRBJ2-1	.	CASSGRSYNEQFF	TGTGCCAGCAGCGGAAGGAGTTACAATGAGCAGTTCTTC
.	13	TRBV5-1	TRBJ1-1	once	CASSFAGNTEAFF	TGCGCCAGCAGCTTCGCAGGGAACACCGAAGCTTTCTTT
.	13	TRBV7-6	TRBJ2-7	.	CASSLGPNYEQYF	TGTGCCAGCAGCCTGGGACCTAACTACGAGCAGTACTTC
.	14	TRBV6-1	TRBJ1-1	.	CASSVRGPNTEAFF	TGTGCCAGCAGTGTAAGGGGTCCTAACACTGAAGCTTTCTTT
.	17	TRBV5-6	TRBJ1-6	.	CASSRGGPYSYNSPLHF	TGTGCCAGCAGCCGGGGGGGTCCGTACTCCTATAATTCACCCCTCCACTTT
.	14	TRBV28	TRBJ1-5	.	CASRPTGFNQPQHF	TGTGCCAGCAGACCAACAGGGTTCAATCAGCCCCAGCATTTT
.	14	TRBV5-1	TRBJ1-2	.	CASRGGSANYGYTF	TGCGCCAGCAGAGGTGGGAGCGCTAACTATGGCTACACCTTC
.	13	TRBV7-2	TRBJ1-5	.	CASSKVGGQPQHF	TGTGCCAGCAGCAAGGTCGGGGGTCAGCCCCAGCATTTT
.	19	TRBV21-1	TRBJ1-5	.	CASSKEDRDIRVRNQPQHF	TGTGCCAGCAGCAAAGAGGACAGGGACATTAGGGTGAGAAATCAGCCCCAGCATTTT
TRBD1	14	TRBV18	TRBJ1-5	.	CASSPNRGPQPQHF	TGTGCCAGCTCACCTAACAGGGGCCCTCAGCCCCAGCATTTT
.	14	TRBV5-6	TRBJ1-5	.	CASSSTRGNQPQHF	TGTGCCAGCAGCTCGACGAGAGGCAATCAGCCCCAGCATTTT
.	12	TRBV10-3	TRBJ2-1	.	CAIGGGWNEQFF	TGTGCCATAGGAGGGGGTTGGAATGAGCAGTTCTTC
TRBD1	16	TRBV2	TRBJ1-1	.	CASRPGQGARGTEAFF	TGTGCCAGCAGACCGGGACAGGGGGCGAGGGGGACTGAAGCTTTCTTT
.	15	TRBV5-5	TRBJ1-4	.	CASSLYSGFDEKLFF	TGTGCCAGCAGCTTGTACAGCGGCTTCGACGAAAAACTGTTTTTT
.	15	TRBV5-1	TRBJ2-7	.	CASSLGAGRSYEQYF	TGCGCCAGCAGCTTGGGAGCCGGTCGATCCTACGAGCAGTACTTC
.	15	TRBV27	TRBJ1-1	.	CASSIGGGRYTEAFF	TGTGCCAGCAGTATAGGGGGTGGGCGATACACTGAAGCTTTCTTT
.	13	TRBV14	TRBJ1-2	.	CASSQSGRERHTF	TGTGCCAGCAGCCAATCGGGACGGGAAAGGCACACCTTC
.	12	TRBV2	TRBJ2-7	.	CASSAQIYEQYF	TGTGCCAGCAGTGCTCAAATCTACGAGCAGTACTTC
.	15	TRBV7-9	TRBJ2-7	.	CASSSPDREAHEQYF	TGTGCCAGCAGCTCGCCCGACAGGGAGGCCCACGAGCAGTACTTC
.	17	TRBV11-2	TRBJ2-7	.	CASSSGRRGGGRYEQYF	TGTGCCAGCAGCTCGGGACGCAGGGGGGGAGGCCGCTACGAGCAGTACTTC
TRBD2	16	TRBV5-1	TRBJ2-1	.	CASSLAPSGGNNEQFF	TGCGCCAGCAGCTTGGCCCCTAGCGGGGGGAACAATGAGCAGTTCTTC
.	14	TRBV28	TRBJ2-5	.	CASSLFWGGETQYF	TGTGCCAGCAGTTTATTTTGGGGGGGCGAGACCCAGTACTTC
.	13	TRBV5-1	TRBJ2-7	.	CASSRGEPYEQYF	TGCGCCAGCAGCCGCGGGGAACCCTACGAGCAGTACTTC
TRBD2	13	TRBV2	TRBJ2-1	.	CASSEGTSNEQFF	TGTGCCAGCAGTGAAGGGACTAGCAATGAGCAGTTCTTC
TRBD1	14	TRBV5-4	TRBJ1-2	.	CASSSGQGGFGYTF	TGTGCCAGCAGCTCCGGACAGGGAGGGTTTGGCTACACCTTC
TRBD1	15	TRBV19	TRBJ1-1	.	CASSKWTGVNTEAFF	TGTGCCAGTAGTAAATGGACAGGGGTGAACACTGAAGCTTTCTTT
.	16	TRBV7-9	TRBJ2-6	.	CASSFGRFSGANVLTF	TGTGCCAGCAGCTTTGGACGGTTCTCTGGGGCCAACGTCCTGACTTTC
.	14	TRBV7-9	TRBJ1-4	.	CASSRQVLNEKLFF	TGTGCCAGCAGCCGGCAGGTCCTGAATGAAAAACTGTTTTTT
.	14	TRBV5-1	TRBJ1-2	.	CASSLGRSGASYTF	TGCGCCAGCAGCTTGGGTCGGTCAGGGGCTAGCTACACCTTC
.	10	TRBV30	TRBJ2-7	.	CAWSGKEQYF	TGTGCCTGGAGTGGAAAGGAGCAGTACTTC
.	14	TRBV18	TRBJ1-1	.	CASSPFGADTEAFF	TGTGCCAGCTCCCCCTTCGGGGCGGACACTGAAGCTTTCTTT
.	13	TRBV18	TRBJ1-5	.	CASSRGGDQPQHF	TGTGCCAGCTCACGCGGAGGGGATCAGCCCCAGCATTTT
.	11	TRBV2	TRBJ2-5	.	CASSELETQYF	TGTGCCAGCAGTGAACTTGAGACCCAGTACTTC
TRBD1	18	TRBV7-9	TRBJ1-1	.	CASSLGVPAGGENTEAFF	TGTGCCAGCAGCTTAGGGGTCCCCGCAGGGGGCGAGAACACTGAAGCTTTCTTT
.	15	TRBV5-1	TRBJ2-1	.	CASSPTTVGYNEQFF	TGCGCCAGCAGCCCGACGACGGTGGGGTACAATGAGCAGTTCTTC
.	14	TRBV2	TRBJ1-1	.	CASGTLAPKTEAFF	TGTGCCAGCGGAACTCTCGCCCCGAAAACTGAAGCTTTCTTT
.	15	TRBV5-4	TRBJ1-2	medium-sized	CASSSPGWSTHGYTF	TGTGCCAGCAGCTCTCCCGGATGGTCTACCCATGGCTACACCTTC